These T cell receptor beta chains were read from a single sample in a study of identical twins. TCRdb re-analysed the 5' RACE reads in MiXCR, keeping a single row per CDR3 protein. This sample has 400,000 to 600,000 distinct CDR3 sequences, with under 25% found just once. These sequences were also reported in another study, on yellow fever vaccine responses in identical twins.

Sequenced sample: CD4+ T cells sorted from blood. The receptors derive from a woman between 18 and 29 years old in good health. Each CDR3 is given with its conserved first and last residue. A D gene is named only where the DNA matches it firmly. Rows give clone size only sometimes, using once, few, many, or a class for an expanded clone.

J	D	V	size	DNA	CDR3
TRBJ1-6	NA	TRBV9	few	TGTGCCAGCAGCGTAGGACAAAATAATTCACCCCTCCACTTT	CASSVGQNNSPLHF
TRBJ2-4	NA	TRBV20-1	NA	TGCAGTGCTAGAGTAGAATTCTTAGCCAAAAACATTCAGTACTTC	CSARVEFLAKNIQYF
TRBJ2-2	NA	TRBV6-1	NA	TGTGCCAGCAGGGACGGACGGGTAGCGAACACCGGGGAGCTGTTTTTT	CASRDGRVANTGELFF
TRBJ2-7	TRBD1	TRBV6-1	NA	TGTGCCAGCAGTGAACTAACAGGGGGTCCCTACGAGCAGTACTTC	CASSELTGGPYEQYF
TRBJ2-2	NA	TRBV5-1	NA	TGCGCCAGCAGCTTGGAACAGCAGAACACCGGGGAGCTGTTTTTT	CASSLEQQNTGELFF
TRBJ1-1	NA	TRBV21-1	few	TGTGCCAGCGTTATCCGGGGTGTATTGAACACTGAAGCTTTCTTT	CASVIRGVLNTEAFF
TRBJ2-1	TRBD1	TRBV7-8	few	TGTGCCAGCAGCTTAGACCCGGGACAGACAAGAGGTGAGCAGTTCTTC	CASSLDPGQTRGEQFF
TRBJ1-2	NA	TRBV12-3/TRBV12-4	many	TGTGCCAGCAGTCCCCTTCCGGGAGCAGCCTATGGCTACACCTTC	CASSPLPGAAYGYTF
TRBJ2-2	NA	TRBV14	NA	TGTGCCAGCAGCCCCGACAACAGTTACACCGGGGAGCTGTTTTTT	CASSPDNSYTGELFF
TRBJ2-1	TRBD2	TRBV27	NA	TGTGCCAGCAGTTCCGGGACTAGCGGACTCTCCTACAATGAGCAGTTCTTC	CASSSGTSGLSYNEQFF
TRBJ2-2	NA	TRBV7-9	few	TGTGCCAGCAGGGACGACAGACCTGCGAACACCGGGGAGCTGTTTTTT	CASRDDRPANTGELFF
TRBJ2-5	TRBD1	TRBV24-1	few	TGTGCCACCAGTGCCCGGACAGGGATGGAAGAGACCCAGTACTTC	CATSARTGMEETQYF
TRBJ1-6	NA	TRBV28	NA	TGTGCCAGCAAAGTAGGAAATTCACCCCTCCACTTT	CASKVGNSPLHF
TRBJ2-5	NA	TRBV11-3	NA	TGTGCCAGCAGCTTCGGCAGGGGCTCGGAGACCCAGTACTTC	CASSFGRGSETQYF
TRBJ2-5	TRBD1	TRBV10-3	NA	TGTGCCATCAGTGTCCGGGACAGGGTTGAGACCCAGTACTTC	CAISVRDRVETQYF
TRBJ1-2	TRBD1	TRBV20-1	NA	TGCAGTGCTAGAGATAGGGGGCTAGCTGGCTACACCTTC	CSARDRGLAGYTF
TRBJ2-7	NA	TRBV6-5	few	TGTGCCAGCAGTTCCTTTGACAGGAGCTACGAGCAGTACTTC	CASSSFDRSYEQYF
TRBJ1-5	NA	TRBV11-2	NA	TGTGCCAGCAGCTTCTCAGGGGACAATCAGCCCCAGCATTTT	CASSFSGDNQPQHF
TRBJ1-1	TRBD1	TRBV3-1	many	TGTGCCAGCAGCCAGGGACAGGGAGGAACTGAAGCTTTCTTT	CASSQGQGGTEAFF
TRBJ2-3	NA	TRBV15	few	TGTGCCACCAGCAGAGATTTAGGGTTTTCAACCGATACGCAGTATTTT	CATSRDLGFSTDTQYF